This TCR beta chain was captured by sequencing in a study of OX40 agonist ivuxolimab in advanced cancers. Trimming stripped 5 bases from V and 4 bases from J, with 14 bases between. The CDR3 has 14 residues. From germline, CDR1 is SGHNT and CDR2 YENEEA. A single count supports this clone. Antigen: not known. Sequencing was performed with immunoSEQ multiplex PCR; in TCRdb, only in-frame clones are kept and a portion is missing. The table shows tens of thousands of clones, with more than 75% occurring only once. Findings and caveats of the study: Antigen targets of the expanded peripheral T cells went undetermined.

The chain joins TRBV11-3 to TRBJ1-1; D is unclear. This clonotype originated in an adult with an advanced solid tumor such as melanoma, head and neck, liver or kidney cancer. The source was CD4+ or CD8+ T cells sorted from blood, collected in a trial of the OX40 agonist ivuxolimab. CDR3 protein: CASSPKIASTEAFF. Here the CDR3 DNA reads TGTGCCAGCAGCCCAAAGATCGCGAGCACTGAAGCTTTCTTT.